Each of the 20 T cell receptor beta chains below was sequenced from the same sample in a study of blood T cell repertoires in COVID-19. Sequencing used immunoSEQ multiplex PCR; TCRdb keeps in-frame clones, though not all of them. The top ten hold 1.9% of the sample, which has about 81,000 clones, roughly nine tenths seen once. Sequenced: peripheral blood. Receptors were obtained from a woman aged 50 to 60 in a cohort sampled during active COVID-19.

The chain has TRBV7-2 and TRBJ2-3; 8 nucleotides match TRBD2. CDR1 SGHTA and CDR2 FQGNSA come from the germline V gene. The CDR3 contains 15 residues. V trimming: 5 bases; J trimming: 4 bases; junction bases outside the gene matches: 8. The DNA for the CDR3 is TGTGCCAGCAGCCCCCGGGGGGGGCCGTCAGATACGCAGTATTTT. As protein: CASSPRGGPSDTQYF.

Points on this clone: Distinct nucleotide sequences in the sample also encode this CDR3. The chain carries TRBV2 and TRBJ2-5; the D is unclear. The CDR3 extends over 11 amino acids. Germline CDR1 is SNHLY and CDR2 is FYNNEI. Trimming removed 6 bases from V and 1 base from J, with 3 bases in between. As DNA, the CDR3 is TGTGCCAGCAGAGCCCAAGAGACCCAGTACTTC. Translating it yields CASRAQETQYF.

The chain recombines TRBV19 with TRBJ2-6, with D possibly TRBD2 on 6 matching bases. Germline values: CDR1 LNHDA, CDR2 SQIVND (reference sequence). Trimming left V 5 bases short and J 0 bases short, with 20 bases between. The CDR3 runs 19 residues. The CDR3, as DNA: TGTGCCAGTAGTGACTCAGCGGGCCGAACCCTCTCTGGGGCCAACGTCCTGACTTTC. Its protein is CASSDSAGRTLSGANVLTF.

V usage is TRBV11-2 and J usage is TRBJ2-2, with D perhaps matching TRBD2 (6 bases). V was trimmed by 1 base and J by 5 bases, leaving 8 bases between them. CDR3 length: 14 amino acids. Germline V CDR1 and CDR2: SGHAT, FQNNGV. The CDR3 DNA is TGTGCCAGCAGCTTAGTTGCGGGGACCGGGGAGCTGTTTTTT. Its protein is CASSLVAGTGELFF.

This CDR3 reads CALRQEPGGSYEQYF. CDR3 in DNA: TGTGCGCTTCGACAGGAGCCGGGAGGCTCCTACGAGCAGTACTTC. The genes are TRBV6-5 and TRBJ2-7; D is possibly TRBD2 (7 bases). The CDR3 has 15 residues. Germline V lookup: CDR1 MNHEY, CDR2 SVGAGI.

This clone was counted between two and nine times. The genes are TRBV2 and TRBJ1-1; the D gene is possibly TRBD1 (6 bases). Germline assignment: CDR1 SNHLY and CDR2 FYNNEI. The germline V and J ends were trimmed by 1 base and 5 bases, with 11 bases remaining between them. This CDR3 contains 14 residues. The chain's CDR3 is CASSEVTGLTEAFF. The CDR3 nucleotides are TGTGCCAGCAGTGAAGTTACAGGGCTGACTGAAGCTTTCTTT.

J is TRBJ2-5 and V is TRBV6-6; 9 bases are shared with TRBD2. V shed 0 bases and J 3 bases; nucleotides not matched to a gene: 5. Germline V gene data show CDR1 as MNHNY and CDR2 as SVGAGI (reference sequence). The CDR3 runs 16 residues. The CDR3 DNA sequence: TGTGCCAGCAGTTACTCCGCGACTAGCGGTAAAGAGACCCAGTACTTC. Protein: CASSYSATSGKETQYF.

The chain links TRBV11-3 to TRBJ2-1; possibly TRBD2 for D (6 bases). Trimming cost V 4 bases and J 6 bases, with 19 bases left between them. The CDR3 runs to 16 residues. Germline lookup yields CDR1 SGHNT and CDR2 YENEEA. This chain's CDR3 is CASSWSGRTRGNEQFF. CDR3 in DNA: TGTGCCAGCAGCTGGAGTGGGAGGACGCGAGGCAATGAGCAGTTCTTC.

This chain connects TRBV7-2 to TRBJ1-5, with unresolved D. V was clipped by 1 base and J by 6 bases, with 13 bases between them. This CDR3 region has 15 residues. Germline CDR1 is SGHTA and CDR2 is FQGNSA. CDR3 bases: TGTGCCAGCAGCTTAGGTTTGTCAAGCTCTCAGCCCCAGCATTTT. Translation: CASSLGLSSSQPQHF.

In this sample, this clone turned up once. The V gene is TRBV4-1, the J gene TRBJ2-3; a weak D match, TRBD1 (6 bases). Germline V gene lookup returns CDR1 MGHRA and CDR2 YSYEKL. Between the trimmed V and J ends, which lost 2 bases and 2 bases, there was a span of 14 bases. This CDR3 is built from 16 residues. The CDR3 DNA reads TGCGCCAGCAGCCAAACCACAGGGCGAGACACAGATACGCAGTATTTT. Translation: CASSQTTGRDTDTQYF.

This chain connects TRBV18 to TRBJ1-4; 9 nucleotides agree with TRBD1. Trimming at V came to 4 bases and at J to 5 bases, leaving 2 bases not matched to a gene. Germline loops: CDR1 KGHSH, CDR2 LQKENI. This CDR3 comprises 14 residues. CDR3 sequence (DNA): TGTGCCAGCTCACTCGGGACAGGGAATGAAAAACTGTTTTTT. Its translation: CASSLGTGNEKLFF.

The CDR3 here is CAWQTGGRNQPQHF. CDR3 sequence (DNA): TGTGCCTGGCAGACAGGGGGCAGGAATCAGCCCCAGCATTTT. The chain recombines TRBV30 with TRBJ1-5, with TRBD1 matching 10 bases. V was clipped by 5 bases and J by 4 bases; unmatched bases: 5. The germline V gene encodes CDR1 GTSNPN and CDR2 SVGIG (reference sequence). This CDR3 spans 14 amino acids. The variable domain in full, completed from reference TRBV30 and TRBJ1-5, reads SQTIHQWPATLVQPVGSPLSLECTVEGTSNPNLYWYRQAAGRGLQLLFYSVGIGQISSEVPQNLSASRPQDRQFILSSKKLLLSDSGFYLCAWQTGGRNQPQHFGDGTRLSIL.

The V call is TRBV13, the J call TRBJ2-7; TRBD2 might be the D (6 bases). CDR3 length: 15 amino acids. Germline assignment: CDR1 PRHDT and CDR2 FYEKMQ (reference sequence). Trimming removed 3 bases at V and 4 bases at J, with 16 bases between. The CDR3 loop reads CASSLGGREIYEQYF. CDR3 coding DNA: TGTGCCAGCAGCTTGGGGGGACGGGAGATTTACGAGCAGTACTTC.

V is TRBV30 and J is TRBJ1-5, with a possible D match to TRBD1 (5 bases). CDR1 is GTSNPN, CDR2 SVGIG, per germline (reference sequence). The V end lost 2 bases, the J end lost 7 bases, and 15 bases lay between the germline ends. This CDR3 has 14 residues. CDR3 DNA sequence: TGTGCCTGGAGTTTCGGGGGTATGGCGCAGCCCCAGCATTTT. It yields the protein CAWSFGGMAQPQHF.

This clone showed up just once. The CDR3: CSVESVGSPSDTQYF. The CDR3 DNA sequence: TGCAGCGTTGAAAGCGTTGGGAGCCCCTCAGATACGCAGTATTTT. This chain links TRBV29-1 with TRBJ2-3; D may be TRBD2 (5 bases). Trimming shortened V by 2 bases and J by 4 bases, and 16 bases separated the two germline ends. Germline CDR1 SQVTM, CDR2 ANQGSEA. The CDR3 contains 15 residues.

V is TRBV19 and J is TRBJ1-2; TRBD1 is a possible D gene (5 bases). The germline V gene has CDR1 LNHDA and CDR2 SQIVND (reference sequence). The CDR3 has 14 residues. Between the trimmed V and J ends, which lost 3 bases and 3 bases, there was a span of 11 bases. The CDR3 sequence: CASSIMQGDYGYTF. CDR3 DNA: TGTGCCAGTAGTATCATGCAGGGCGACTATGGCTACACCTTC. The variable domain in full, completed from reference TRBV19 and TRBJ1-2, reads DGGITQSPKYLFRKEGQNVTLSCEQNLNHDAMYWYRQDPGQGLRLIYYSQIVNDFQKGDIAEGYSVSREKKESFPLTVTSAQKNPTAFYLCASSIMQGDYGYTFGSGTRLTVV.

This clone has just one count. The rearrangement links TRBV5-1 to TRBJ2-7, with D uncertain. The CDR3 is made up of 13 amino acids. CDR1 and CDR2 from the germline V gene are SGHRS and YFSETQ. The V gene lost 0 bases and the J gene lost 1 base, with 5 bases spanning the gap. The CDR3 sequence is CASSLVGSYEQYF. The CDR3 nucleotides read TGCGCCAGCAGCTTGGTCGGGTCCTACGAGCAGTACTTC.

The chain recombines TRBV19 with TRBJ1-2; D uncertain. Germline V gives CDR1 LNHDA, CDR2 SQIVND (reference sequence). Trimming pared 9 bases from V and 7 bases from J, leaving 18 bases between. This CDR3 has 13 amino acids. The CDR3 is CASSRGSASGYTF. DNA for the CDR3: TGTGCCAGCTCTCGGGGTTCGGCGAGTGGCTACACCTTC.

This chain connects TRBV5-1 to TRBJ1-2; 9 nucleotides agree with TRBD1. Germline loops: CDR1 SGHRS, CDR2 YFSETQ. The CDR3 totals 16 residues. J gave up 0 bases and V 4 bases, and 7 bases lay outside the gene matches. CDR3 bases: TGCGCCAGCAGCACACAGGGGGCCACAGCTAACTATGGCTACACCTTC. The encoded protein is CASSTQGATANYGYTF.

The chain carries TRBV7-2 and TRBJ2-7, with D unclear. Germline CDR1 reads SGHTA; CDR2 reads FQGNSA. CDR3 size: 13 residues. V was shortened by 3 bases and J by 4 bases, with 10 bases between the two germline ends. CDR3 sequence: CASSLGPSYEQYF. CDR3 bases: TGTGCCAGCAGCTTGGGCCCAAGTTACGAGCAGTACTTC.